One and the same sample provided the 5 T cell receptor beta chains below, sequenced in a study of cytomegalovirus exposure and HLA in healthy donors. In the PCR, 60 Vbeta and 13 Jbeta primers were used. Repertoires were generated with immunoSEQ multiplex PCR, while TCRdb's copy carries only in-frame clones and drops some. Here the sample spans approximately 290,000 clones, 75% to 85% being singletons. Material for sequencing was PBMCs. The receptors derive from a girl aged 2 to 9 in good health and CMV-seronegative.

The chain is built from TRBV18 and TRBJ1-6; D uncertain. This CDR3 has 15 residues. Germline V lookup: CDR1 KGHSH, CDR2 LQKENI. V was clipped by 3 bases and J by 1 base, with 7 bases between them. This chain's CDR3 is CASSPAGSYNSPLHF. In nucleotides, the CDR3 is TGTGCCAGCTCACCGGCGGGATCCTATAATTCACCCCTCCACTTT.

This chain links TRBV27 with TRBJ2-1, with 7 nucleotides matching TRBD2. This CDR3 is built from 16 residues. The junction had 5 bases not matched to a gene; V was cut back by 3 bases and J by 0 bases. Germline CDR1 MNHEY, CDR2 SMNVEV (reference sequence). CDR3 sequence reads: CASSFASGASYNEQFF. Here the CDR3 DNA reads TGTGCCAGCAGTTTTGCAAGCGGGGCCTCCTACAATGAGCAGTTCTTC.

About this clone itself: Sequence at one end of the junction differs from germline and may be a read error. The chain combines TRBV14 with TRBJ2-7, with D possibly being TRBD2 (6 bases). The CDR3 totals 13 residues. Germline V gene data show CDR1 as SGHDN and CDR2 as FVKESK. The CDR3 region has the DNA TGTGCCACCAGCGGGCTTAGCTCCTACGAGCAGTACTTC. The encoded protein is CATSGLSSYEQYF.

This chain connects TRBV5-1 to TRBJ2-3; D is possibly TRBD2 (5 bases). This CDR3 spans 14 amino acids. CDR1 SGHRS and CDR2 YFSETQ come from the germline V gene. V shed 0 bases and J shed 2 bases, with 7 bases lying between them. Written as DNA, the CDR3 is TGCGCCAGCAGCTTGGGAGCGGTCACAGATACGCAGTATTTT. This sequence encodes CASSLGAVTDTQYF. Full variable domain (rest looked up from reference TRBV5-1 and TRBJ2-3): KAGVTQTPRYLIKTRGQQVTLSCSPISGHRSVSWYQQTPGQGLQFLFEYFSETQRNKGNFPGRFSGRQFSNSRSEMNVSTLELGDSALYLCASSLGAVTDTQYFGPGTRLTVL.

CDR3 residues: CASSLVVSGGTPYEQYF. CDR3 DNA sequence: TGTGCCAGCAGCTTAGTAGTTTCGGGAGGTACCCCCTACGAGCAGTACTTC. The chain carries TRBV7-6 and TRBJ2-7; 7 bases agree with TRBD2. Trimming removed 1 base from V and 2 bases from J; junction bases left unmatched: 11. Looked up from germline, CDR1 is SGHVS and CDR2 is FNYEAQ. The length of the CDR3 is 17 residues.